This T cell receptor beta chain was observed in a study of blood T cell repertoires in COVID-19. Across the study: Collection of acute and convalescent COVID-19 samples took place in the United States, Italy and Spain.

The CDR3 extends over 16 amino acids. Per the germline V gene, CDR1 is SGHVS and CDR2 is FNYEAQ. Trimming pared 1 base from V and 2 bases from J, leaving 11 bases between. Authors' methods: Cell counts per sample came from amplifying reference gene primers. Generated by immunoSEQ multiplex PCR, the TCRdb table keeps only in-frame clones and is missing some. V, J and clone size derive from that table, while D and trimming were established from the DNA sequence. The table records 100,000 or so clones, approximately 89% of them present only once. The rearrangement joins TRBV7-6 to TRBJ1-4; D gene uncertain. The specimen was peripheral blood. The sequence was collected from a human donor with active COVID-19. The donor label of this sample is uncertain. The CDR3 protein is CASSLGESVTNEKLFF. The CDR3 DNA follows: TGTGCCAGCAGCTTAGGGGAGTCAGTGACTAATGAAAAACTGTTTTTT.